This T cell receptor beta chain was captured in a study of cytotoxic CD8 clonotypes in ibrutinib-treated CLL. Turning to this clone: Its antigen is unidentified.

Notes on the study in general: Sustained-remission and progressing patients had unequal sampling times.

Researchers set a sequencing depth target of 1 in 200,000 to 1 in 1 million T cells. Sequencing was performed with immunoSEQ multiplex PCR; in TCRdb, only in-frame clones are kept and a portion is missing. The sample includes around 30,000 clones, 45% to 65% of them seen just once. Sequencing was performed on PBMCs, taken before ibrutinib treatment. The receptor was derived from a human donor with chronic lymphocytic leukemia.

The CDR3 sequence: CASSDRTGAVPDTQYF. CDR3 nucleotides: TGTGCCAGCAGTGACAGGACAGGGGCAGTGCCAGATACGCAGTATTTT. This chain links TRBV6-1 with TRBJ2-3, with 9 bases matching TRBD1. CDR1 MNHNS and CDR2 SASEGT come from the germline V gene. This CDR3 has 16 amino acids. The trim removed 3 bases at V and 4 bases at J, leaving 8 bases unmatched.